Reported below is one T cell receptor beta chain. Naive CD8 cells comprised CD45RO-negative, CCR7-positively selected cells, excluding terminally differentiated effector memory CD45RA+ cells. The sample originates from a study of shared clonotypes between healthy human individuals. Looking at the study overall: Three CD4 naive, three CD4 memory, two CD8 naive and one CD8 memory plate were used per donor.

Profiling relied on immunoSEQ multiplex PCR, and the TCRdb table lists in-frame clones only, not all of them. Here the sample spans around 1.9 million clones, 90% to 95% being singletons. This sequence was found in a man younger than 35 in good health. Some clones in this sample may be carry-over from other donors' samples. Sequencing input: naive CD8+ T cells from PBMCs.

This CDR3 is CASSILIETGGLNQPQHF. Here the CDR3 DNA reads TGTGCCAGTAGTATACTCATCGAGACAGGGGGGTTAAATCAGCCCCAGCATTTT. The chain carries TRBV19 and TRBJ1-5, with 9 bases matching TRBD1. The length of the CDR3 is 18 residues. The V segment lost 2 bases and the J segment 4 bases; nucleotides outside the gene matches: 12. The germline V gene encodes CDR1 LNHDA and CDR2 SQIVND (reference sequence).